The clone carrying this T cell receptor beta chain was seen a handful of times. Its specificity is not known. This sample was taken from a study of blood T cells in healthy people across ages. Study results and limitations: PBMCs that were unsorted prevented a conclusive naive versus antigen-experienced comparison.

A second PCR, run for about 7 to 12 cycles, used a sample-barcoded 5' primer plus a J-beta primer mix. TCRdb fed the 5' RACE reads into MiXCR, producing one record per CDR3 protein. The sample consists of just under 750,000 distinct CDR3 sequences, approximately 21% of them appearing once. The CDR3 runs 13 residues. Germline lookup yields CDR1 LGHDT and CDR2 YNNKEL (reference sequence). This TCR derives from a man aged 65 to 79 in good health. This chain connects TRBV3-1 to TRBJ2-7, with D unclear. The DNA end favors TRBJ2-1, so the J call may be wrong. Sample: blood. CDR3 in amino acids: CASSQDFGFEQFF. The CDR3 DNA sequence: TGTGCCAGCAGCCAAGATTTCGGATTTGAGCAGTTCTTC.